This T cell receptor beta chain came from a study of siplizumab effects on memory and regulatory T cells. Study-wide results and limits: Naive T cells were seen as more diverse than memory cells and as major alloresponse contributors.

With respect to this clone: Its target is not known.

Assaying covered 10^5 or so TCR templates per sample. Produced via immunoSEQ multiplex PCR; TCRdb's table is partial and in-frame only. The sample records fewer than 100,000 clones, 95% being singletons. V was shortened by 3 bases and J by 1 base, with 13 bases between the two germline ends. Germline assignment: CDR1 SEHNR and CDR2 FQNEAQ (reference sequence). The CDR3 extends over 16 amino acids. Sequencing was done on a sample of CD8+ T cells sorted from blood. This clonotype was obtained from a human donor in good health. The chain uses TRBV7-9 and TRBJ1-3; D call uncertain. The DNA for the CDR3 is TGTGCCAGCAGCTTTGCGGACCCGGGGTCTGGAAACACCATATATTTT. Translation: CASSFADPGSGNTIYF.